This T cell receptor (beta chain) was captured by sequencing in a study of Tregs in tolerant kidney transplant recipients. This CDR3 region has 14 residues. Trimming at V came to 3 bases and at J to 4 bases, leaving 5 bases not matched to a gene. Per the germline V gene, CDR1 is LGHNA and CDR2 is YSLEER. Generated by immunoSEQ multiplex PCR, the TCRdb table keeps only in-frame clones and is missing some. The data show some 70,000 clones, approximately 92% seen once. The chain carries TRBV4-3 and TRBJ2-7; 8 bases match TRBD2. Sequencing was performed on CD8+ T cells from blood, taken before the transplant. The TCR was taken from a human donor who received a combined kidney and bone marrow transplant. CDR3 sequence reads: CASSQASGSYEQYF. The DNA of the CDR3 is TGCGCCAGCAGCCAGGCGAGCGGGAGTTACGAGCAGTACTTC.